These T cell receptor beta chains were read from a single sample in a study of regulatory T cells in long-lasting Graves disease. MiXCR, run by TCRdb on the multiplex PCR reads, gives a single entry per CDR3 protein. The sample lists about 470,000 distinct CDR3 sequences; around 21% were seen once. The sample consisted of peripheral blood mononuclear cells (PBMCs), taken when the disease was refractory, from a patient treated with antithyroid drugs. All receptors derive from a female donor with Graves disease. Both conserved end residues are part of each CDR3. The D gene is left open where the match is weak. Clone size is not always given. Where it is, it says once, few, many or a class for expanded clones.

>-|TRBJ2-7|many|TRBV28
CASSFPDGTYEQYF
TGTGCCAGCAGTTTCCCAGACGGAACCTACGAGCAGTACTTC
>-|TRBJ1-2|-|TRBV4-2
CASSQRLTDGYTF
TGTGCCAGTAGCCAGCGGTTGACAGATGGCTACACCTTC
>TRBD2|TRBJ2-7|-|TRBV7-2
CASSLPLGTSGAYEQYF
TGTGCCAGCAGCTTGCCTCTTGGGACTAGCGGCGCCTACGAGCAGTACTTC
>-|TRBJ2-2|many|TRBV11-2
CASSNLGSTGELFF
TGTGCCAGCAGCAACCTAGGGAGCACCGGGGAGCTGTTTTTT
>-|TRBJ2-7|-|TRBV19
CASSTLGDPPYEQYF
TGTGCCAGTAGTACCCTCGGGGACCCACCCTACGAGCAGTACTTC
>-|TRBJ2-5|few|TRBV7-2
CASSRTSLVIETQYF
TGTGCCAGCAGCCGAACCTCCCTTGTAATAGAGACCCAGTACTTC
>TRBD1|TRBJ2-7|many|TRBV6-5
CASSYGTGGEQYF
TGTGCCAGCAGTTACGGGACAGGGGGCGAGCAGTACTTC
>-|TRBJ1-2|-|TRBV4-1
CASSLGRHLGGYTF
TGCGCCAGCAGCCTAGGACGGCACCTCGGTGGCTACACCTTC
>-|TRBJ2-2|once|TRBV13
CASSPKGEGTGELFF
TGTGCCAGCAGCCCGAAGGGGGAGGGCACCGGGGAGCTGTTTTTT
>-|TRBJ1-2|many|TRBV6-5
CASSYSSSQAGYGYTF
TGTGCCAGCAGTTACTCCTCCTCGCAGGCTGGCTATGGCTACACCTTC
>-|TRBJ1-2|few|TRBV10-3
CAISWDAANYGYTF
TGTGCCATCAGTTGGGACGCCGCTAACTATGGCTACACCTTC
>-|TRBJ2-5|many|TRBV7-8
CASSLVGGWGETQYF
TGTGCCAGCAGCTTAGTTGGGGGTTGGGGAGAGACCCAGTACTTC
>-|TRBJ1-2|-|TRBV12-5
CASGLVPLWGRGGYTF
TGTGCTAGTGGTTTGGTACCCCTGTGGGGCCGCGGAGGCTACACCTTC
>TRBD2|TRBJ2-7|few|TRBV5-5
CASTPGGVTAYEQYF
TGTGCCAGCACCCCCGGGGGGGTTACAGCCTACGAGCAGTACTTC
>TRBD2|TRBJ2-7|few|TRBV12-3/TRBV12-4
CASRSGSGYEQYF
TGTGCCAGTCGTAGCGGGAGTGGCTACGAGCAGTACTTC
>-|TRBJ2-7|many|TRBV27
CASSLGRDGSSYEQYF
TGTGCCAGCAGTTTAGGCCGGGACGGTAGCTCCTACGAGCAGTACTTC
>-|TRBJ2-2|-|TRBV7-2
CASSLEARGHQTGELFF
TGTGCCAGCAGCTTAGAGGCCAGGGGTCATCAAACCGGGGAGCTGTTTTTT
>TRBD1|TRBJ1-1|many|TRBV6-2/TRBV6-3
CASSYAGTASEAFF
TGTGCCAGCAGTTACGCTGGGACAGCCAGTGAAGCTTTCTTT
>TRBD1|TRBJ1-2|many|TRBV28
CASSLRDSLDGYTF
TGTGCCAGCAGCTTACGGGACAGCCTCGATGGCTACACCTTC
>-|TRBJ2-2|-|TRBV5-1
CASSLERIPGELFF
TGCGCCAGCAGCTTGGAACGGATTCCCGGGGAGCTGTTTTTT
>TRBD2|TRBJ2-5|few|TRBV7-6
CASSLRGGGIQETQYF
TGTGCCAGCAGCTTAAGGGGCGGGGGTATCCAAGAGACCCAGTACTTC
>-|TRBJ1-2|-|TRBV25-1
CASSGVAGGGFYGYTF
TGTGCCAGCAGTGGTGTTGCTGGAGGGGGATTTTATGGCTACACCTTC
>-|TRBJ1-1|few|TRBV24-1
CATRGGPTEAFF
TGTGCCACCAGGGGGGGGCCTACTGAAGCTTTCTTT
>-|TRBJ1-4|many|TRBV2
CATTGGTTNEKLFF
TGTGCCACCACGGGAGGGACCACTAATGAAAAACTGTTTTTT
>TRBD2|TRBJ2-2|-|TRBV20-1
CSAIHPHPGLARDTGELFF
TGCAGTGCTATACACCCTCACCCGGGACTAGCGAGGGACACCGGGGAGCTGTTTTTT
>-|TRBJ2-3|-|TRBV11-2
CASSPLVRTSTDTQYF
TGTGCCAGCAGCCCACTGGTGCGGACAAGCACAGATACGCAGTATTTT
>-|TRBJ1-1|few|TRBV19
CASSSGLGTEAFF
TGTGCCAGTAGCTCAGGGTTGGGGACTGAAGCTTTCTTT
>TRBD1|TRBJ2-2|few|TRBV7-6
CASSLEGQGAPTGELFF
TGTGCCAGCAGCTTAGAGGGGCAGGGGGCGCCCACCGGGGAGCTGTTTTTT
>TRBD2|TRBJ2-5|many|TRBV3-1
CASRPGRTRQETQYF
TGTGCCAGCAGACCCGGCAGGACTAGACAAGAGACCCAGTACTTC
>-|TRBJ1-5|-|TRBV10-3
CAISDGTDSNQPQHF
TGTGCCATCAGTGATGGGACGGATAGCAATCAGCCCCAGCATTTT
>-|TRBJ2-7|few|TRBV30
CAGISGAYEQYF
TGTGCCGGTATTTCGGGGGCCTACGAGCAGTACTTC
>-|TRBJ2-5|few|TRBV7-9
CASSQGGIIFGETQYF
TGTGCCAGCAGTCAGGGGGGAATAATCTTCGGTGAGACCCAGTACTTC
>TRBD2|TRBJ2-1|-|TRBV7-8
CASSPTSDSSYNEQFF
TGTGCCAGCAGCCCTACTAGCGACAGCTCCTACAATGAGCAGTTCTTC
>-|TRBJ1-1|few|TRBV7-2
CASSLVGVSTEAFF
TGTGCCAGCAGCTTAGTAGGTGTATCGACTGAAGCTTTCTTT
>-|TRBJ1-1|few|TRBV18
CASREQDRMNTEAFF
TGTGCCAGCAGAGAACAAGACAGGATGAACACTGAAGCTTTCTTT
>-|TRBJ2-7|-|TRBV14
CASSQGSGSSYEQYF
TGTGCCAGCAGCCAAGGTTCAGGAAGCTCCTACGAGCAGTACTTC
>TRBD1|TRBJ2-7|many|TRBV28
CASWGGQGVYEQYF
TGTGCCAGCTGGGGGGGACAGGGGGTCTACGAGCAGTACTTC
>-|TRBJ1-6|-|TRBV6-2/TRBV6-3
CASSYSGAGGSYNSPLHF
TGTGCCAGCAGTTACTCAGGAGCTGGTGGCTCCTATAATTCACCCCTCCACTTT
>TRBD2|TRBJ2-7|-|TRBV9
CASSAGLAAEQYF
TGTGCCAGCAGCGCAGGACTAGCTGCCGAGCAGTACTTC
>-|TRBJ1-4|-|TRBV7-3
CASRISGGAGNEKLFF
TGTGCCAGCAGGATCTCCGGAGGGGCCGGTAATGAAAAACTGTTTTTT
>-|TRBJ2-5|many|TRBV6-1
CASSEGLRPQETQYF
TGTGCCAGCAGTGAAGGTTTGAGACCCCAAGAGACCCAGTACTTC
>-|TRBJ2-7|-|TRBV5-4
CASSPASGRSYEQYF
TGTGCCAGCAGCCCAGCAAGCGGGCGCTCCTACGAGCAGTACTTC
>-|TRBJ2-7|few|TRBV12-3/TRBV12-4
CASSYSSNYEQYF
TGTGCCAGCAGTTACTCGTCCAACTACGAGCAGTACTTC
>-|TRBJ1-5|once|TRBV20-1
CSAPRRQNQPQHF
TGCAGTGCTCCCCGGCGGCAGAATCAGCCCCAGCATTTT
>-|TRBJ2-7|many|TRBV28
CASSSPGINEQYF
TGTGCCAGCAGTAGTCCAGGGATCAACGAGCAGTACTTC